The clone carrying this T cell receptor beta chain was counted only a few times. Its antigen remains unknown. TCRdb independently ran MiXCR on the 5' RACE reads; one entry per CDR3 protein. The sample gives 45,000 to 70,000 distinct CDR3 sequences, around 28% of which show up once; approximately 3.2% is in the top ten. Broader study findings: Greatest tumor Treg TCR overlap was with tumor naive CD4+ cells. Tumor memory CD4+ T cell TCR gene usage clustered with blood and lymph node memory CD4+ cells and lymph node naive CD4+ cells.

Memory CD4+ cells were defined as CD4+CD45RO+CD25-. Germline lookup yields CDR1 MNHEY and CDR2 SVGAGI. CDR3 length: 12 residues. The V end lost 7 bases, the J end lost 8 bases, and 14 bases lay between the germline ends. This clonotype was obtained from a female donor with breast cancer. The source material was tumor-infiltrating memory CD4+ T cells sorted from the breast tumor. Subset meaning: memory CD4+ T cells, CD4+CD45RO+CD25-. The chain couples TRBV6-5 to TRBJ1-2; D is undetermined. The CDR3 region has the DNA TGTGCCAGCAAGAGTGGATCCGGAGGCTACACCTTC. Amino acids: CASKSGSGGYTF.